The 27 T cell receptor beta chains reported below all come from one sample, sequenced in a study of blood T cells in healthy people across ages. Together with a sample-barcoded 5' primer, a J-beta primer mix was included in a second PCR lasting about 7 to 12 cycles. TCRdb redid the calling of the 5' RACE reads with MiXCR, one entry per CDR3 protein. The sample yields roughly 730,000 distinct CDR3 sequences, approximately 53% seen once. The source material was blood. Receptors were obtained from a man aged 35 to 55 in good health.

V gene TRBV3-1 combines with J gene TRBJ2-5, with D possibly matching TRBD1 (6 bases). The CDR3 has 15 amino acids. Looked up from germline, CDR1 is LGHDT and CDR2 is YNNKEL (reference sequence). V was trimmed by 2 bases and J by 0 bases, leaving 10 bases between them. This CDR3 reads CASSQSDSYQETQYF. DNA for the CDR3: TGTGCCAGCAGCCAATCGGACAGCTACCAAGAGACCCAGTACTTC.

The chain links TRBV27 to TRBJ1-6; D is unresolved. Trimming removed 0 bases from V and 0 bases from J, with 12 bases in between. The CDR3 runs to 18 residues. Germline V gene sequence: CDR1 MNHEY, CDR2 SMNVEV (reference sequence). The CDR3: CASSLSPARSSYNSPLHF. Here the CDR3 DNA reads TGTGCCAGCAGTTTATCACCGGCCCGAAGCTCCTATAATTCACCCCTCCACTTT.

To note about this clonotype: This may arise from a read error, as a much more abundant clone is one base away. The V gene is TRBV7-2, the J gene TRBJ2-5; possibly TRBD2 for D (6 bases). The V end was cut by 1 base, the J end by 13 bases, with 13 bases between. Germline CDR1 reads SGHTA; CDR2 reads FQGNSA. The CDR3 spans 12 residues. The CDR3 coding sequence is TGTGCCAGCAGCTTAGATGTGGCGGGATGGTACTTC. Its translation: CASSLDVAGWYF.

The chain recombines TRBV7-2 with TRBJ2-5; D gene uncertain. CDR1 is SGHTA, CDR2 FQGNSA, per germline. This CDR3 has 14 residues. Trimming removed 1 base from V and 4 bases from J, with 10 bases in between. For the CDR3, the DNA is TGTGCCAGCAGCTTAGAAGACGGTTCAGAGACCCAGTACTTC. This codes for CASSLEDGSETQYF.

This clonotype was recorded once. The chain joins TRBV28 to TRBJ1-5; D may be TRBD1 (5 bases). This CDR3 has 13 amino acids. Germline loops: CDR1 MDHEN, CDR2 SYDVKM. Trimming cost V 9 bases and J 5 bases, with 14 bases left between them. The CDR3 loop is CASRTNEHQPQHF. The CDR3 DNA reads TGTGCCAGTCGGACAAATGAGCATCAGCCCCAGCATTTT.

The genes are TRBV11-3 and TRBJ2-1; 13 nucleotides agree with TRBD2. CDR1 is SGHNT and CDR2 is YENEEA in the germline V gene. The CDR3 totals 17 residues. V lost 5 bases to trimming and J lost 8 bases; unmatched junction nucleotides: 12. CDR3 residues: CASSPRRTSGSADEQFF. The CDR3 DNA is TGTGCCAGCAGCCCCCGACGGACTAGCGGGAGTGCGGATGAGCAGTTCTTC.

V is TRBV9 and J is TRBJ2-5; maybe TRBD1 (6 bases). CDR1 is SGDLS and CDR2 is YYNGEE in the germline V gene. V lost 4 bases and J 5 bases, leaving 12 bases between the germline ends. CDR3 length: 13 residues. CDR3 DNA sequence: TGTGCCAGCAGCACACAAAGGGGGGAGACCCAGTACTTC. Residues: CASSTQRGETQYF.

The rearrangement uses TRBV7-9 and TRBJ1-2; 9 nucleotides align to TRBD1. Germline trimming cut 1 base from V and 2 bases from J; bases unmatched to any gene: 5. Germline V gene sequence: CDR1 SEHNR, CDR2 FQNEAQ (reference sequence). The CDR3 has 16 amino acids. The CDR3 region has the DNA TGTGCCAGCAGCTTAGGGACGGACAGGGGAAACTATGGCTACACCTTC. Amino acids: CASSLGTDRGNYGYTF.

V gene TRBV7-9 combines with J gene TRBJ1-1, with TRBD1 as a possible D gene (6 bases). The V gene lost 7 bases and the J gene lost 2 bases, with 17 bases spanning the gap. CDR3 length equals 15 residues. Per the germline V gene, CDR1 is SEHNR and CDR2 is FQNEAQ (reference sequence). CDR3 in amino acids: CASTGGRDRNTEAFF. The CDR3, as DNA: TGTGCCAGCACCGGGGGCCGGGATCGAAACACTGAAGCTTTCTTT.

J is TRBJ1-4 and V is TRBV7-9; no reliable D call. The V end lost 5 bases, the J end lost 5 bases, and 12 bases lay between the germline ends. This CDR3 has 14 residues. The germline V gene encodes CDR1 SEHNR and CDR2 FQNEAQ (reference sequence). CDR3 sequence: CASSRPGSNEKLFF. In DNA form, the CDR3 reads TGTGCCAGCAGCCGTCCGGGGTCGAATGAAAAACTGTTTTTT.

J is TRBJ1-5 and V is TRBV24-1; weak D call: TRBD1 (5 bases). Trimming stripped 9 bases from V and 2 bases from J, with 10 bases between. The CDR3 runs to 13 residues. Germline CDR1 and CDR2: KGHDR and SFDVKD. The CDR3 DNA reads TGTGCCACCTCCCTGGGGGGCAATCAGCCCCAGCATTTT. It specifies CATSLGGNQPQHF.

This clonotype was detected only a few times. The chain carries TRBV20-1 and TRBJ2-4; D is possibly TRBD2 (5 bases). The germline V gene encodes CDR1 DFQATT and CDR2 SNEGSKA (reference sequence). The V gene lost 0 bases and the J gene lost 6 bases, with 12 bases spanning the gap. This CDR3 contains 14 residues. CDR3 DNA sequence: TGCAGTGCTAGAGATTCGCGGGTTACAAACATTCAGTACTTC. It codes for CSARDSRVTNIQYF.

In its sample, this clonotype was seen once. The V call is TRBV27, the J call TRBJ1-4; 9 positions match TRBD1. Germline assignment: CDR1 MNHEY and CDR2 SMNVEV (reference sequence). The CDR3 is 16 amino acids. The V and J ends lost 5 bases and 4 bases, in that order; junction bases with no gene match: 8. CDR3: CASSLLPGQGNEKLFF. In nucleotides, the CDR3 is TGTGCCAGCAGTCTTCTCCCGGGACAGGGTAATGAAAAACTGTTTTTT.

This sequence joins TRBV4-1 and TRBJ1-2; TRBD1 might be the D (6 bases). The germline V gene has CDR1 MGHRA and CDR2 YSYEKL. CDR3 length equals 15 residues. Deletions cut 1 base from V and 4 bases from J, with 13 bases between. The CDR3 DNA is TGCGCCAGCAGCCAAGGGGACACGTTCTCCTATGGCTACACCTTC. Its translation: CASSQGDTFSYGYTF.

The chain couples TRBV29-1 to TRBJ2-4; 7 bases agree with TRBD2. Germline lookup yields CDR1 SQVTM and CDR2 ANQGSEA. The CDR3 runs to 12 residues. V lost 7 bases to trimming and J lost 6 bases; unmatched junction nucleotides: 6. CDR3 amino acids: CSASREGNIQYF. CDR3 DNA: TGCAGCGCCTCCAGGGAGGGAAACATTCAGTACTTC.

This clonotype appeared once. This chain uses TRBV12-3 or TRBV12-4 with TRBJ2-3; TRBD2 matches at 7 bases. The ends lost 3 bases at V and 4 bases at J; junction bases unmatched: 13. There are 17 residues in the CDR3. Here the CDR3 DNA reads TGTGCCAGCAGTTTCTTACGTCGACTAGCAGTCTCAGATACGCAGTATTTT. Its translation: CASSFLRRLAVSDTQYF.

This clonotype occurred a few times. V gene TRBV9 combines with J gene TRBJ1-4; weak D call: TRBD1 (5 bases). CDR3 length: 15 amino acids. From germline, CDR1 is SGDLS and CDR2 YYNGEE. The V end lost 0 bases, the J end lost 5 bases, and 11 bases lay between the germline ends. CDR3 sequence: CASSVEGTVNEKLFF. In DNA, the CDR3 is TGTGCCAGCAGCGTAGAGGGGACGGTAAATGAAAAACTGTTTTTT.

The chain employs TRBV25-1 and TRBJ2-1; 7 bases fit TRBD1. Germline CDR1 and CDR2: MGHDK and SYGVNS. This CDR3 is built from 18 residues. V shed 1 base, J shed 5 bases, and the junction held 14 bases outside the gene matches. CDR3 nucleotides: TGTGCCAGCAGTGAATTAGATACCCGACAGGGCTGGGACAATGAGCAGTTCTTC. Protein sequence: CASSELDTRQGWDNEQFF.

The chain links TRBV7-9 to TRBJ1-5, with 7 bases aligning to TRBD1. The CDR3 sequence is 14 residues long. Trimming cost V 6 bases and J 8 bases; bases outside gene matches: 10. The germline V gene has CDR1 SEHNR and CDR2 FQNEAQ (reference sequence). The CDR3 coding sequence is TGTGCCAGCAGTCACAGGGGAGAGGCTGAGCCCCAGCATTTT. Translated, it gives CASSHRGEAEPQHF.

This chain links TRBV6-2 or TRBV6-3 with TRBJ2-5; D is perhaps TRBD2 (5 bases). CDR3 size: 10 residues. Trimming removed 2 bases at V and 13 bases at J, with 8 bases between. Germline V lookup: CDR1 MNHEY, CDR2 SVGEGT. The CDR3 DNA sequence: TGTGCCAGCAGTTACGGGGAGACGTACTTC. It translates to CASSYGETYF.

The chain couples TRBV6-2 or TRBV6-3 to TRBJ2-5, with 9 bases lining up with TRBD2. Germline CDR1 and CDR2: MNHEY and SVGEGT. The CDR3 consists of 16 residues. V shed 6 bases, J shed 4 bases, and the junction held 12 bases outside the gene matches. CDR3 sequence: CASRSSGGGAGETQYF. As DNA, the CDR3 is TGTGCCAGCAGGTCTTCTGGCGGGGGGGCCGGAGAGACCCAGTACTTC.

This clonotype was observed a handful of times. This sequence joins TRBV6-2 or TRBV6-3 and TRBJ2-3; no clear D gene. V was trimmed by 4 bases and J by 4 bases, leaving 15 bases between them. Germline V gene sequence: CDR1 MNHEY, CDR2 SVGEGT. There are 15 residues in the CDR3. The CDR3 loop is CASSSLRLDPDTQYF. In DNA, the CDR3 is TGTGCCAGCAGTTCGCTCCGCTTAGACCCAGATACGCAGTATTTT.

Many counts were recorded for this clonotype. V and J are TRBV14 and TRBJ2-1, with TRBD1 matching over 7 bases. The CDR3 is made up of 15 amino acids. The germline gives CDR1 SGHDN, CDR2 FVKESK. Trimming removed 4 bases from V and 2 bases from J; junction bases left unmatched: 5. CDR3 sequence: CASSPLTGPYNEQFF. CDR3 DNA sequence: TGTGCCAGCAGCCCCCTGACAGGGCCCTACAATGAGCAGTTCTTC. Based on the CDR3 plus reference TRBV14 and TRBJ2-1, the full variable domain is EAGVTQFPSHSVIEKGQTVTLRCDPISGHDNLYWYRRVMGKEIKFLLHFVKESKQDESGMPNNRFLAERTGGTYSTLKVQPAELEDSGVYFCASSPLTGPYNEQFFGPGTRLTVL.

This rearrangement joins TRBV28 to TRBJ2-7; no reliable D call. The length of the CDR3 is 14 residues. V was trimmed by 8 bases and J by 0 bases, leaving 14 bases between them. Germline V lookup: CDR1 MDHEN, CDR2 SYDVKM. CDR3 protein: CASGLTASSYEQYF. The CDR3 DNA sequence: TGTGCCAGCGGGTTGACGGCCAGCTCCTACGAGCAGTACTTC.

J is TRBJ2-3 and V is TRBV9, with D perhaps TRBD1 or TRBD2 (5 bases each). Germline V gene sequence: CDR1 SGDLS, CDR2 YYNGEE. The CDR3 has 21 residues. V was pared by 2 bases and J by 6 bases, with 34 bases between. The CDR3 DNA sequence: TGTGCCAGCAGCGTTGGGGAGTGGCAGGGATTTCCCGCGGGCCTTACGGATACGCAGTATTTT. Amino acids: CASSVGEWQGFPAGLTDTQYF. Using reference TRBV9 and TRBJ2-3 for the parts outside the CDR3, the full variable domain is DSGVTQTPKHLITATGQRVTLRCSPRSGDLSVYWYQQSLDQGLQFLIQYYNGEERAKGNILERFSAQQFPDLHSELNLSSLELGDSALYFCASSVGEWQGFPAGLTDTQYFGPGTRLTVL.

Remarks on this clonotype: At one end the junction does not follow the germline gene, possibly because of a read error. This chain's CDR3 is CATSRISGLAGGETQNF. CDR3 nucleotide sequence: TGTGCCACCAGCAGAATCAGCGGACTAGCGGGGGGAGAGACCCAGAACTTC. The V and J genes are TRBV15 and TRBJ2-5, with 14 bases identical to TRBD2. There are 17 residues in the CDR3. Per germline, CDR1 LNHNV and CDR2 YYDKDF (reference sequence).

The chain couples TRBV5-5 to TRBJ2-3; the D is unclear. The V end lost 2 bases, the J end lost 2 bases, and 6 bases lay between the germline ends. This CDR3 is built from 13 residues. Germline-derived CDR1 and CDR2 are SGHKS and YYEKEE (reference sequence). Written as DNA, the CDR3 is TGTGCCAGCAGCTTCAAAGACACAGATACGCAGTATTTT. Residues: CASSFKDTDTQYF.